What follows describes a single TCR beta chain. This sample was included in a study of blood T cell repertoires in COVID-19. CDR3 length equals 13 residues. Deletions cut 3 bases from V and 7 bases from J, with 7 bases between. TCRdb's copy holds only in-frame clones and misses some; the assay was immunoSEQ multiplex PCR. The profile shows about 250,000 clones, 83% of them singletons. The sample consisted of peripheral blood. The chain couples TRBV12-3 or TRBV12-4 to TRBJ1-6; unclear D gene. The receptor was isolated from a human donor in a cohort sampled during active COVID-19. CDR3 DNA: TGTGCCAGCAGTTTTCAGGAAAATTCACCCCTCCACTTT. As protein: CASSFQENSPLHF.